The 15 T cell receptor beta chains below all came from one sample that was sequenced in a study of shared clonotypes between healthy human individuals. Assay: immunoSEQ multiplex PCR; the TCRdb copy retains only in-frame clones and omits some. Among about 1.1 million clones listed, 77% were seen once. Material: memory CD4+ T cells from PBMCs. Subset in this sample: CD45RA-negative fraction. The origin of the receptors is a man younger than 35 in good health. Some clones in this sample may be carry-over from other donors' samples.

This clone was picked up a small number of times. CDR3 nucleotide sequence: TGCGCCAGCAGCCATCATCCAGGGACAGGAGGTTATGATGAAAAACTGTTTTTT. It codes for CASSHHPGTGGYDEKLFF. V gene TRBV4-3 combines with J gene TRBJ1-4, with 8 bases identical to TRBD1. In germline, CDR1 is LGHNA, CDR2 YSLEER. After removal of 3 bases from V and 6 bases from J, the junction contained 15 bases not matched to a gene. This CDR3 contains 18 residues.

The genes are TRBV7-8 and TRBJ2-3; a weak D match, TRBD1 (6 bases). Trimming pared 1 base from V and 0 bases from J, leaving 14 bases between. Germline V gene lookup returns CDR1 SGHVS and CDR2 FQNEAQ. The CDR3 runs 17 residues. The CDR3 DNA reads as TGTGCCAGCAGCTTAGGTCAGGGGATTGAAAGCACAGATACGCAGTATTTT. This translates into CASSLGQGIESTDTQYF. Based on the CDR3 plus reference TRBV7-8 and TRBJ2-3, the full variable domain is GAGVSQSPRYKVAKRGQDVALRCDPISGHVSLFWYQQALGQGPEFLTYFQNEAQLDKSGLPSDRFFAERPEGSVSTLKIQRTQQEDSAVYLCASSLGQGIESTDTQYFGPGTRLTVL.

The chain is built from TRBV29-1 and TRBJ1-1; D is undetermined. Germline V gene data show CDR1 as SQVTM and CDR2 as ANQGSEA. The CDR3 loop spans 13 amino acids. Trimming left V 7 bases short and J 4 bases short, with 16 bases between. Here the CDR3 reads CSALEQLVTEAFF. For the CDR3, the DNA is TGCAGCGCCCTGGAGCAATTAGTCACTGAAGCTTTCTTT.

This clone was counted between two and nine times. J is TRBJ2-1 and V is TRBV20-1, with 7 bases lining up with TRBD2. The germline CDR1 and CDR2 sequences are DFQATT and SNEGSKA (reference sequence). The CDR3 sequence is 11 residues long. Trimming removed 3 bases from V and 8 bases from J; junction bases left unmatched: 1. CDR3 coding DNA: TGCAGTGCTAGCCGGGGGGATGAGCAGTTCTTC. It yields the protein CSASRGDEQFF.

The chain has TRBV10-3 and TRBJ2-3; 14 positions agree with TRBD2. The CDR3 extends over 17 amino acids. The germline gives CDR1 ENHRY, CDR2 SYGVKD. With V trimmed by 4 bases and J by 6 bases, 9 bases remained unmatched. The CDR3: CAISAGLAGGAHDTQYF. The DNA for the CDR3 is TGTGCCATCAGTGCCGGACTAGCGGGAGGAGCACACGATACGCAGTATTTT.

V gene TRBV2 combines with J gene TRBJ1-1; no definite D call. Trimming pared 9 bases from V and 10 bases from J, leaving 15 bases between. The V gene's germline CDR1 is SNHLY and CDR2 FYNNEI. CDR3 length: 11 residues. The CDR3 is CARGEGDGAFF. CDR3 bases: TGTGCCAGGGGAGAGGGAGATGGAGCTTTCTTT.

The chain links TRBV7-8 to TRBJ2-6; D call uncertain. V was cut by 4 bases and J by 0 bases, with 10 bases left in between. The length of the CDR3 is 16 residues. Germline CDR1 and CDR2: SGHVS and FQNEAQ. The CDR3 region is CASSSRVGSGANVLTF. CDR3 bases: TGTGCCAGCAGCTCCCGGGTGGGCTCTGGGGCCAACGTCCTGACTTTC.

The chain recombines TRBV9 with TRBJ2-1; D remains ambiguous. Germline CDR1 SGDLS, CDR2 YYNGEE. Trimming cost V 0 bases and J 0 bases, with 10 bases left between them. CDR3 size: 16 residues. The DNA of the CDR3 is TGTGCCAGCAGCGTAGGGGCCCTCGGCTCCTACAATGAGCAGTTCTTC. Amino acid sequence: CASSVGALGSYNEQFF.

This chain links TRBV7-2 with TRBJ1-4; possible D gene TRBD1, 6 bases. The V end was cut by 6 bases, the J end by 3 bases, with 14 bases between. The CDR3 runs to 15 residues. The germline V gene encodes CDR1 SGHTA and CDR2 FQGNSA. DNA for the CDR3: TGTGCCAGCAGTTATACAGGGTTCCCTAATGAAAAACTGTTTTTT. It encodes CASSYTGFPNEKLFF.

The genes are TRBV7-2 and TRBJ1-2, with D unresolved. Germline V gene data show CDR1 as SGHTA and CDR2 as FQGNSA. Trimming cost V 6 bases and J 0 bases, with 14 bases left between them. The CDR3 sequence is 15 residues long. CDR3: CASSFGVGANYGYTF. The CDR3 bases are TGTGCCAGCAGTTTCGGGGTAGGAGCTAACTATGGCTACACCTTC.

The rearrangement links TRBV28 to TRBJ2-5; D is perhaps TRBD2 (8 bases). The CDR3 spans 15 residues. V lost 3 bases and J lost 3, with 14 bases in between. CDR1 is MDHEN, CDR2 SYDVKM, per germline. The CDR3 DNA reads TGTGCCAGCAGTTTCTCGGGAGGGGGCAAAGAGACCCAGTACTTC. Protein sequence: CASSFSGGGKETQYF.

This clone came up once. The chain couples TRBV7-9 to TRBJ1-1, with D possibly matching TRBD1 (6 bases). CDR3 length: 12 residues. CDR1 is SEHNR, CDR2 FQNEAQ, per germline (reference sequence). Trimming stripped 4 bases from V and 6 bases from J, with 9 bases between. The chain's CDR3 is CASSWGTSEAFF. CDR3 sequence (DNA): TGTGCCAGCAGCTGGGGGACATCTGAAGCTTTCTTT.

This chain joins TRBV18 and TRBJ1-1; D not certain. The CDR3 spans 14 residues. The ends were cut back, 1 base at V and 4 bases at J, with 10 bases in the middle. The germline V gene has CDR1 KGHSH and CDR2 LQKENI. The CDR3 sequence: CASSPRDSGTEAFF. CDR3 bases: TGTGCCAGCTCACCACGCGACTCGGGCACTGAAGCTTTCTTT. The full variable domain, its missing parts supplied by reference TRBV18 and TRBJ1-1, is NAGVMQNPRHLVRRRGQEARLRCSPMKGHSHVYWYRQLPEEGLKFMVYLQKENIIDESGMPKERFSAEFPKEGPSILRIQQVVRGDSAAYFCASSPRDSGTEAFFGQGTRLTVV.

The rearrangement links TRBV19 to TRBJ1-2, with D unresolved. The germline V and J ends were trimmed by 10 bases and 1 base, with 10 bases remaining between them. Germline V gene data show CDR1 as LNHDA and CDR2 as SQIVND (reference sequence). This CDR3 contains 12 residues. The CDR3 loop reads CATMGNNYGYTF. The CDR3 nucleotides are TGTGCCACCATGGGGAATAACTATGGCTACACCTTC.

The chain links TRBV6-7 to TRBJ1-1; the D gene is possibly TRBD1 (6 bases). TRBV6-7 is an ORF; its function is uncertain. The CDR3 contains 15 residues. V shed 10 bases and J shed 3 bases, with 21 bases lying between them. The CDR3, as DNA: TGTGCCAACCCCGAGGCGACAGGTCACGACACTGAAGCTTTCTTT. Its translation: CANPEATGHDTEAFF.